The rows below give T cell receptor beta chains drawn from one sample of a study of blood T cell repertoires in COVID-19. The table came from immunoSEQ multiplex PCR; TCRdb's copy has only in-frame clones and leaves some out. The sample carries roughly 340,000 clones, 85% to 90% recorded once. The sample was PBMCs or T cells enriched from blood (not recorded which). The receptors stem from a man between 18 and 35 years old who had recovered from COVID-19. CDR3s include the opening cysteine and the closing phenylalanine or tryptophan. A D gene is named only where the DNA matches it firmly. Clone size is shown for a subset of rows, as once, few, many or a class of expanded clone.

>NA|TRBJ1-5|TRBD1|TRBV15
CATSSGTGNQPQHF
TGTGCCACCAGCAGCGGGACAGGGAATCAGCCCCAGCATTTT
>few|TRBJ2-2|TRBD1|TRBV7-9
CASSPRGQGTVKTGELFF
TGTGCCAGCAGCCCCCGTGGACAGGGGACGGTGAAGACCGGGGAGCTGTTTTTT
>NA|TRBJ1-2|NA|TRBV14
CASSQETGNYGYTF
TGTGCCAGCAGCCAAGAGACGGGGAACTATGGCTACACCTTC
>once|TRBJ2-7|TRBD2|TRBV6-1
CASSELAGVAGEQYF
TGTGCCAGCAGTGAACTAGCGGGAGTCGCGGGCGAGCAGTACTTC
>NA|TRBJ1-3|NA|TRBV2
CASSGGPLSGNTIYF
TGTGCCAGCAGTGGGGGGCCCCTCTCTGGAAACACCATATATTTT
>NA|TRBJ1-1|NA|TRBV5-8
CASMDSFTEAFF
TGTGCCAGCATGGACAGCTTCACTGAAGCTTTCTTT
>NA|TRBJ2-1|NA|TRBV28
CASSQGQYNEQFF
TGTGCCAGCAGCCAAGGACAGTACAATGAGCAGTTCTTC
>NA|TRBJ1-4|TRBD1|TRBV4-1
CASSPPTGQEKLFF
TGCGCCAGCAGCCCCCCGACAGGGCAGGAAAAACTGTTTTTT
>NA|TRBJ1-3|NA|TRBV18
CASSPFGQSSGNTIYF
TGTGCCAGCTCACCCTTCGGACAGAGCTCTGGAAACACCATATATTTT
>NA|TRBJ2-7|TRBD2|TRBV6-5
CASSYGTSGNEQYF
TGTGCCAGCAGTTACGGGACTAGCGGTAACGAGCAGTACTTC
>few|TRBJ1-3|NA|TRBV7-2
CASSSDPAPGSGNTIYF
TGTGCCAGCAGCTCCGACCCCGCACCAGGATCTGGAAACACCATATATTTT
>NA|TRBJ1-1|NA|TRBV6-1
CASSVDGGGGMNTEAFF
TGTGCCAGCAGTGTCGACGGGGGGGGCGGAATGAACACTGAAGCTTTCTTT
>NA|TRBJ1-2|NA|TRBV9
CASSGLTNYGYTF
TGTGCCAGCAGCGGCTTAACAAACTATGGCTACACCTTC
>once|TRBJ2-7|TRBD1|TRBV6-5
CASSIFRDSSYEQYF
TGTGCCAGCAGTATTTTTCGGGACAGCTCCTACGAGCAGTACTTC
>NA|TRBJ2-6|NA|TRBV6-2/TRBV6-3
CASSPAVSGANVLTF
TGTGCCAGCAGCCCAGCTGTCTCTGGGGCCAACGTCCTGACTTTC
>NA|TRBJ2-2|TRBD1|TRBV5-4
CASSLETGGRTGELFF
TGTGCCAGCAGCTTGGAGACAGGGGGACGAACCGGGGAGCTGTTTTTT
>NA|TRBJ2-1|NA|TRBV11-3
CASSLSPGFAYNEQFF
TGTGCCAGCAGCTTATCACCAGGATTTGCCTACAATGAGCAGTTCTTC
>NA|TRBJ2-3|NA|TRBV6-2/TRBV6-3
CASSGFNGATDTQYF
TGTGCCAGCAGCGGCTTTAATGGAGCCACAGATACGCAGTATTTT
>NA|TRBJ1-5|TRBD1|TRBV4-1
CASSPGARDRDQPQHF
TGCGCCAGCAGCCCCGGGGCCCGGGACAGAGATCAGCCCCAGCATTTT
>NA|TRBJ2-7|TRBD1|TRBV27
CASSSRDRGATYEQYF
TGTGCCAGCAGCTCCAGGGACAGAGGGGCGACCTACGAGCAGTACTTC
>NA|TRBJ2-3|TRBD2|TRBV20-1
CSASPAGRGFSTDTQYF
TGCAGTGCTAGTCCGGCAGGGCGGGGGTTTAGCACAGATACGCAGTATTTT
>NA|TRBJ2-3|TRBD2|TRBV7-6
CASTTGLAGDTQYF
TGTGCCAGCACCACGGGACTAGCGGGAGATACGCAGTATTTT
>NA|TRBJ1-4|NA|TRBV4-1
CASSQDDRSREKLFF
TGCGCCAGCAGCCAAGACGACAGGTCGAGGGAAAAACTGTTTTTT
>once|TRBJ2-7|NA|TRBV28
CASSTPRNSATYEQYF
TGTGCCAGCAGTACCCCCCGGAATAGCGCGACTTACGAGCAGTACTTC
>NA|TRBJ1-2|NA|TRBV10-1
CASILRHKENYGYTF
TGCGCCAGCATTCTTCGACACAAAGAAAACTATGGCTACACCTTC
>NA|TRBJ1-2|NA|TRBV28
CASSLRTVGYTF
TGTGCCAGCAGTTTGAGGACAGTTGGCTACACCTTC
>NA|TRBJ1-5|NA|TRBV6-6
CASSYIRVLGQPQHF
TGTGCCAGCAGTTATATTCGGGTATTGGGTCAGCCCCAGCATTTT
>NA|TRBJ2-5|TRBD2|TRBV7-9
CASSLNSLSGRIGKTQYF
TGTGCCAGCAGCTTAAATTCTCTCAGCGGGAGGATCGGGAAGACCCAGTACTTC
>few|TRBJ2-2|NA|TRBV6-2/TRBV6-3
CASSYAVFVPAGELFF
TGTGCCAGCAGTTACGCCGTGTTTGTTCCGGCCGGGGAGCTGTTTTTT
>NA|TRBJ1-1|NA|TRBV2
CASSDRRGNTEAFF
TGTGCCAGCAGTGATCGGAGGGGGAACACTGAAGCTTTCTTT
>NA|TRBJ1-1|NA|TRBV7-8
CASSQRAGPEAAEAFF
TGTGCCAGCAGCCAACGGGCAGGGCCTGAGGCCGCTGAAGCTTTCTTT
>NA|TRBJ2-1|TRBD1|TRBV6-5
CASMGGTGIYNEQFF
TGTGCCAGCATGGGAGGGACAGGGATCTACAATGAGCAGTTCTTC
>NA|TRBJ1-3|TRBD1|TRBV3-1/TRBV3-2
CASSQVGEGTASGNTIYF
TGTGCCAGCAGCCAAGTCGGCGAAGGGACAGCCTCTGGAAACACCATATATTTT
>NA|TRBJ1-1|NA|TRBV5-6
CASSQIDSDLPFF
TGTGCCAGCAGCCAAATCGACAGCGACTTGCCTTTCTTT
>NA|TRBJ2-7|NA|TRBV21-1
CASSLQKRVRDRGHEQYF
TGTGCCAGCAGCCTCCAAAAGAGGGTCCGGGACAGGGGACACGAGCAGTACTTC
>NA|TRBJ1-2|NA|TRBV10-3
CAISPDSDYGYTF
TGTGCCATCAGTCCAGACAGTGACTATGGCTACACCTTC
>NA|TRBJ2-7|TRBD2|TRBV7-2
CASSSEAGPSYEQYF
TGTGCCAGCAGCTCTGAAGCGGGACCTTCCTACGAGCAGTACTTC
>NA|TRBJ2-2|NA|TRBV7-3
CASSLQHLNTGELFF
TGTGCCAGCAGCTTACAACATTTAAACACCGGGGAGCTGTTTTTT
>NA|TRBJ2-3|TRBD2|TRBV7-9
CASSPAGPGDTDTQYF
TGTGCCAGCAGCCCAGCGGGACCTGGGGACACAGATACGCAGTATTTT
>NA|TRBJ2-7|TRBD1|TRBV10-3
CAISELGQGYEQYF
TGTGCCATCAGTGAGCTTGGACAGGGGTACGAGCAGTACTTC
>NA|TRBJ1-5|TRBD1|TRBV28
CASSSGTVNQPQHF
TGTGCCAGCAGTTCCGGGACAGTAAATCAGCCCCAGCATTTT
>few|TRBJ1-2|NA|TRBV6-5
CASSRTEANYGYTF
TGTGCCAGCAGTCGCACAGAAGCTAACTATGGCTACACCTTC
>NA|TRBJ1-6|NA|TRBV28
CASSSTGINNSPLHF
TGTGCCAGCAGCTCCACCGGGATCAATAATTCACCCCTCCACTTT
>NA|TRBJ2-7|NA|TRBV6-5
CASSYWEGGEQYF
TGTGCCAGCAGTTACTGGGAGGGGGGCGAGCAGTACTTC
>NA|TRBJ2-7|TRBD1|TRBV3-1/TRBV3-2
CASSPLGQVVAYEQYF
TGTGCCAGCAGCCCCCTGGGACAGGTGGTGGCCTACGAGCAGTACTTC
>NA|TRBJ1-5|TRBD1|TRBV10-2
CASSGYGGQGPYSNQPQHF
TGCGCCAGTAGCGGTTATGGGGGACAGGGACCGTATAGCAATCAGCCCCAGCATTTT
>NA|TRBJ2-1|NA|TRBV11-3
CASSSGAEYNEQFF
TGTGCCAGCAGCTCCGGCGCGGAATACAATGAGCAGTTCTTC
>NA|TRBJ1-1|TRBD1|TRBV6-4
CASSASLGTGITFF
TGTGCCAGCAGTGCCTCGTTGGGGACAGGGATAACTTTCTTT
>NA|TRBJ2-6|NA|TRBV11-2
CASSLAWFFRAAGANVLTF
TGTGCCAGCAGCTTAGCCTGGTTCTTCAGGGCGGCTGGGGCCAACGTCCTGACTTTC
>once|TRBJ1-1|NA|TRBV3-1/TRBV3-2
CASSGWTSEAFF
TGTGCCAGCAGCGGCTGGACTTCTGAAGCTTTCTTT
>NA|TRBJ2-4|NA|TRBV28
CASQRGNGANIQYF
TGTGCCAGTCAAAGGGGGAACGGCGCAAACATTCAGTACTTC
>once|TRBJ2-3|NA|TRBV5-1
CASSFNPPGTSSTDTQYF
TGCGCCAGCAGCTTTAACCCCCCGGGGACATCTAGCACAGATACGCAGTATTTT